Below, 14 T cell receptor beta chains from the same sample are listed, as sequenced in a study of T-cell reconstitution after alpha-beta-depleted transplantation in children. Library preparation (for TCRbeta) was performed with unique molecular identifiers. TCRdb called the PCR reads again in MiXCR, with one record for every CDR3 protein. The sample records about 690,000 distinct CDR3 sequences, approximately 17% being singletons. Here the sequenced sample was PBMCs from the stem cell graft donor, taken from the stem cell graft. The receptors shown here come from a human donor who donated a stem cell graft to a child with acute myeloid leukemia.

The gene calls are TRBV5-6 and TRBJ2-7; 12 bases are a match to TRBD2. This CDR3 has 17 amino acids. V lost 3 bases, J lost 0 bases, and 7 bases stayed unmatched. Germline CDR1 is SGHDT and CDR2 is YYEEEE. The CDR3 DNA follows: TGTGCCAGCAGCTCCATAGGACTAGCGGGACTCTCCTACGAGCAGTACGTC. Its translation is CASSSIGLAGLSYEQYV.

This clonotype was observed many times. The CDR3: CSERGSTDTQYF. The CDR3 region has the DNA TGCAGTGAGCGGGGAAGCACAGATACGCAGTATTTT. The V gene is TRBV20-1, the J gene TRBJ2-3; 7 bases line up with TRBD2. In germline, CDR1 is DFQATT, CDR2 SNEGSKA (reference sequence). Trimming at V came to 7 bases and at J to 0 bases, leaving 1 base not matched to a gene. CDR3 length: 12 residues.

The V and J genes are TRBV7-2 and TRBJ2-5; the match to TRBD2 covers 8 bases. The CDR3 is made up of 16 amino acids. Germline trimming cut 2 bases from V and 2 bases from J; bases unmatched to any gene: 7. From germline, CDR1 is SGHTA and CDR2 FQGNSA. CDR3: CASSLTAGVGQETQYF. The CDR3 DNA follows: TGTGCCAGCAGCTTAACAGCGGGGGTAGGACAAGAGACCCAGTACTTC. The full variable domain, rest sourced from reference TRBV7-2 and TRBJ2-5, is GAGVSQSPSNKVTEKGKDVELRCDPISGHTALYWYRQSLGQGLEFLIYFQGNSAPDKSGLPSDRFSAERTGGSVSTLTIQRTQQEDSAVYLCASSLTAGVGQETQYFGPGTRLLVL.

Note on this clonotype: A much larger clone differs from this one at a single base, so this may be a read error. J is TRBJ2-5 and V is TRBV20-1; D might be TRBD2 (6 bases). The V and J ends lost 4 bases and 5 bases respectively, with 14 bases between them. Per the germline V gene, CDR1 is DFQATT and CDR2 is SNEGSKA (reference sequence). The CDR3 loop spans 13 amino acids. This chain's CDR3 is CSATDGRGETQYF. The CDR3 DNA reads TGCAGTGCTACGGACGGGAGAGGGGAGACCCAGTACTTC.

This clonotype was seen many times. The chain uses TRBV6-1 and TRBJ1-1; D not certain. The V end was cut by 6 bases, the J end by 0 bases, with 8 bases between. From germline, CDR1 is MNHNS and CDR2 SASEGT. This CDR3 has 13 residues. CDR3 in amino acids: CASSRNVNTEAFF. CDR3 DNA: TGTGCCAGCAGCAGAAACGTGAACACTGAAGCTTTCTTT.

This clonotype was counted many times. The chain joins TRBV29-1 to TRBJ1-1; D is possibly TRBD1 (5 bases). The CDR3 is made up of 12 amino acids. Germline CDR1 and CDR2: SQVTM and ANQGSEA. The V gene lost 4 bases and the J gene lost 8 bases, with 14 bases spanning the gap. CDR3 sequence: CSVGDPRVEAFF. The CDR3 nucleotides are TGCAGCGTTGGGGACCCACGGGTGGAAGCTTTCTTT.

This clonotype was counted many times. This chain uses TRBV20-1 with TRBJ2-7; D call uncertain. The germline V gene encodes CDR1 DFQATT and CDR2 SNEGSKA (reference sequence). The CDR3 totals 11 residues. V was cut by 3 bases and J by 3 bases, with 6 bases left in between. CDR3 sequence (DNA): TGCAGTGCTAGGGTCGTCTACGAGCAGTACGTC. Translated, it gives CSARVVYEQYV.

The CDR3 protein is CASSLGSLNTGELFF. Written as DNA, the CDR3 is TGCGCCAGCAGCTTGGGCAGCCTGAACACCGGGGAGCTGTTTTTT. The gene calls are TRBV5-1 and TRBJ2-2; D remains unclear. CDR1 SGHRS and CDR2 YFSETQ come from the germline V gene. The CDR3 extends over 15 amino acids. V lost 0 bases, J lost 1 base, and 7 bases lay in between.

This clonotype was counted ten times or more. This chain connects TRBV20-1 to TRBJ2-1; D might be TRBD1 (6 bases). There are 14 residues in the CDR3. Germline lookup yields CDR1 DFQATT and CDR2 SNEGSKA (reference sequence). Trimming left V 5 bases short and J 4 bases short, with 15 bases between. CDR3 loop: CSARQQGLYNEQFF. The CDR3 bases are TGCAGTGCTCGCCAACAGGGCCTATACAATGAGCAGTTCTTC.

Only a few counts were recorded for this clonotype. This chain uses TRBV5-1 with TRBJ2-3, with D perhaps TRBD1 (5 bases). CDR1 SGHRS and CDR2 YFSETQ come from the germline V gene. V was cut by 5 bases and J by 5 bases, with 9 bases left in between. This CDR3 has 12 amino acids. In nucleotides, the CDR3 is TGCGCCAGCAGTTACGACAGAGATACGCAGTATTTT. Its translation: CASSYDRDTQYF.

The chain joins TRBV15 to TRBJ1-1; the D gene is possibly TRBD1 (6 bases). This CDR3 has 15 amino acids. V shed 6 bases and J shed 3 bases, with 17 bases lying between them. CDR1 and CDR2 (germline): LNHNV, YYDKDF (reference sequence). This chain's CDR3 is CATSPDRRGDTEAFF. CDR3 DNA: TGTGCCACCAGTCCCGACAGGAGGGGAGACACTGAAGCTTTCTTT.

This clonotype was found many times. This chain connects TRBV7-2 to TRBJ1-5, with no clear D. CDR1 and CDR2 from the germline V gene are SGHTA and FQGNSA. This CDR3 has 12 amino acids. Trimming pared 7 bases from V and 0 bases from J, leaving 4 bases between. CDR3 amino acids: CASTNSNQPQHF. The CDR3 coding sequence is TGTGCCAGCACCAATAGCAATCAGCCCCAGCATTTT.

Turning to this clonotype: Possible read error: a much larger clone is one base away. This rearrangement joins TRBV30 to TRBJ1-4; the D gene is possibly TRBD1 (6 bases). The CDR3 totals 13 residues. Per the germline V gene, CDR1 is GTSNPN and CDR2 is SVGIG (reference sequence). The CDR3 region is CAWSPSMGGVLLF. CDR3 DNA: TGTGCCTGGAGTCCATCCATGGGGGGCGTACTGCTTTTT.

This clonotype was recorded at least ten times. This sequence joins TRBV5-5 and TRBJ2-7, with 9 bases identical to TRBD1. This CDR3 contains 15 residues. Trimming took 3 bases from V and 5 from J; bases not matched to a gene: 9. The germline V gene encodes CDR1 SGHKS and CDR2 YYEKEE (reference sequence). The CDR3 loop is CASSSKPGTGNEQYF. CDR3 DNA: TGTGCCAGCAGCTCAAAACCCGGGACAGGGAACGAGCAGTACTTC. Full variable domain (remainder filled in from reference TRBV5-5 and TRBJ2-7): DAGVTQSPTHLIKTRGQQVTLRCSPISGHKSVSWYQQVLGQGPQFIFQYYEKEERGRGNFPDRFSARQFPNYSSELNVNALLLGDSALYLCASSSKPGTGNEQYFGPGTRLTVT.